Listed below are T cell receptor beta chains from one sample, sequenced in a study of radiation and T cells in renal cell carcinoma. Sequenced by immunoSEQ multiplex PCR; TCRdb stores in-frame clones only, minus some. The data show 150,000 to 160,000 clones, 87% seen once. The source material was blood, sampled from a patient whose treatment included radiotherapy and nephrectomy. The receptors were gathered from a woman between 45 and 65 years old with renal cell carcinoma. CDR3s leave out the opening cysteine and the closing phenylalanine or tryptophan. Fields, in order: clone size, J gene, V gene, CDR3 protein. A clone size is listed for some rows: how often the clone was seen (once, few, many), or a class if it is expanded.

clone_size: NA
j_call: TRBJ1-3
v_call: TRBV7-7
cdr3_aa: ASSPTVPGAGNTIY

clone_size: NA
j_call: TRBJ2-7
v_call: TRBV6-1
cdr3_aa: ASKSGQGSYEQY

clone_size: NA
j_call: TRBJ1-6
v_call: TRBV6-1
cdr3_aa: ASSQGQLWGPLH

clone_size: NA
j_call: TRBJ1-2
v_call: TRBV15
cdr3_aa: ATSRGGGSYGYT

clone_size: NA
j_call: TRBJ1-3
v_call: TRBV23-1
cdr3_aa: ASSQRTGELSGNTIY

clone_size: NA
j_call: TRBJ2-5
v_call: TRBV27
cdr3_aa: ASSRGLARFGETQY

clone_size: NA
j_call: TRBJ1-2
v_call: TRBV5-4
cdr3_aa: ASSLASSFYGYT

clone_size: once
j_call: TRBJ2-7
v_call: TRBV5-6
cdr3_aa: ASSLSVKGEQY

clone_size: NA
j_call: TRBJ1-3
v_call: TRBV7-9
cdr3_aa: ASSSPGQGTGNTIY

clone_size: NA
j_call: TRBJ2-1
v_call: TRBV6-5
cdr3_aa: ASSYGRYNEQF

clone_size: NA
j_call: TRBJ1-6
v_call: TRBV4-1
cdr3_aa: ASSQEVGRGINSPLH

clone_size: NA
j_call: TRBJ2-3
v_call: TRBV30
cdr3_aa: AWTRSTDTQY

clone_size: NA
j_call: TRBJ2-1
v_call: TRBV7-9
cdr3_aa: ASSATGAYNEQF

clone_size: NA
j_call: TRBJ2-7
v_call: TRBV18
cdr3_aa: ASSPRQGTIYEQY

clone_size: few
j_call: TRBJ1-6
v_call: TRBV4-1
cdr3_aa: ASSQDKQGSYNSPLH

clone_size: NA
j_call: TRBJ2-2
v_call: TRBV14
cdr3_aa: ASSPRLGNTGELF

clone_size: NA
j_call: TRBJ2-1
v_call: TRBV7-3
cdr3_aa: ASSAHSYYGYNEQF

clone_size: NA
j_call: TRBJ2-7
v_call: TRBV29-1
cdr3_aa: SVKQGSNEQY

clone_size: NA
j_call: TRBJ2-3
v_call: TRBV6-6
cdr3_aa: ASIRMGTQY

clone_size: NA
j_call: TRBJ2-1
v_call: TRBV4-1
cdr3_aa: ASSQASRDKQF

clone_size: NA
j_call: TRBJ1-2
v_call: TRBV2
cdr3_aa: ASSDGRGDGYT

clone_size: NA
j_call: TRBJ1-2
v_call: TRBV4-1
cdr3_aa: ASSPMVPASYYGYT

clone_size: NA
j_call: TRBJ2-3
v_call: TRBV5-8
cdr3_aa: ASRRQRGATDTQY